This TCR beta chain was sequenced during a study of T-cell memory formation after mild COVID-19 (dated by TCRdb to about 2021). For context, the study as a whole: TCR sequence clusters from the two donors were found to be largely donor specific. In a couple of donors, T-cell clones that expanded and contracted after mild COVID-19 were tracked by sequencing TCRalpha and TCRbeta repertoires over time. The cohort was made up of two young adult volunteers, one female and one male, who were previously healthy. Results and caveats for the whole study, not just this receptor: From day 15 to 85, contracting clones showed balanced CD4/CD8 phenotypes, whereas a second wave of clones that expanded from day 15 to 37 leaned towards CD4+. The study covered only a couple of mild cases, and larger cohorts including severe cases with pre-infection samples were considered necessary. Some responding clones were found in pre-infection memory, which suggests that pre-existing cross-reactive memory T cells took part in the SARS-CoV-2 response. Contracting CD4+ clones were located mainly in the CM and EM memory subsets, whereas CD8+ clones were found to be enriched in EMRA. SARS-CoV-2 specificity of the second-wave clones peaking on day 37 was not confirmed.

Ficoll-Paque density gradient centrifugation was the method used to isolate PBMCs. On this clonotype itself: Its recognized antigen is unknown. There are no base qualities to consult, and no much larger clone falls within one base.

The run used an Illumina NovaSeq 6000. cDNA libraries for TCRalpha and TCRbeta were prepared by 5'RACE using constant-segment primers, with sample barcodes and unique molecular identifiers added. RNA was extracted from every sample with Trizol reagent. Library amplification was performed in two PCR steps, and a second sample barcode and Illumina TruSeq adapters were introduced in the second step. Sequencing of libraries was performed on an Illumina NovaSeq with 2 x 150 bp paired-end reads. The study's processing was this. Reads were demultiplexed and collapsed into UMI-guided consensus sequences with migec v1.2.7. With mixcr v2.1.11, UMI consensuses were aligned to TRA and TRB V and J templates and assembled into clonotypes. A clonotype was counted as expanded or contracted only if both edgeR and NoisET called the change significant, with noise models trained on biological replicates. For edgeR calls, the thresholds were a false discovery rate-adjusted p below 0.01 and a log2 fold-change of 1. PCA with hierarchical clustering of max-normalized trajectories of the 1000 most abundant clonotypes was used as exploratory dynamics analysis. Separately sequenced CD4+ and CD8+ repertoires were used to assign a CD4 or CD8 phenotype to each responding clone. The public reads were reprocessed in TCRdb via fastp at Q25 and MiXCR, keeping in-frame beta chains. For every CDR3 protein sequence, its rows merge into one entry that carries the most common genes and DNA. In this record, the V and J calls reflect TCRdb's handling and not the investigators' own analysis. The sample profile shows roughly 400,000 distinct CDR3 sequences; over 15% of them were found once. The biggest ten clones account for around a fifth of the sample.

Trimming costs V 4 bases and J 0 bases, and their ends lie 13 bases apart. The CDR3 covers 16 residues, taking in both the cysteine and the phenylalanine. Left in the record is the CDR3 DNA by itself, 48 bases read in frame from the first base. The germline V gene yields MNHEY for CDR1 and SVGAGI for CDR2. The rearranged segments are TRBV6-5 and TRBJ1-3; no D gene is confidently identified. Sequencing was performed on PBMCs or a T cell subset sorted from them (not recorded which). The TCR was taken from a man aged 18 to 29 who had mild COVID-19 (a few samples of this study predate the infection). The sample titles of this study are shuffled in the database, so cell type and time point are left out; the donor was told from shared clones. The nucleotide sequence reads TGTGCCAGCAGTTCGAGGACGGAAATCTCTGGAAACACCATATATTTT. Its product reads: CASSSRTEISGNTIYF.